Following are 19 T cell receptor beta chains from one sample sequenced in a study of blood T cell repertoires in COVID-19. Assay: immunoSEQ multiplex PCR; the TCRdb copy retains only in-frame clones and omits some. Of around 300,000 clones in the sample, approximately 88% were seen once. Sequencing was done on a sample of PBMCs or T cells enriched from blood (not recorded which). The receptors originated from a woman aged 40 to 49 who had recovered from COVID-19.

CDR3 DNA sequence: TGTGCCAGCAGTGCCCCGACAGAAAACTATGGCTACACCTTC. Translating gives CASSAPTENYGYTF. V gene TRBV28 combines with J gene TRBJ1-2, with D perhaps matching TRBD1 (5 bases). The CDR3 runs 14 residues. Germline CDR1 is MDHEN and CDR2 is SYDVKM. The V gene lost 5 bases and the J gene lost 2 bases, with 12 bases spanning the gap.

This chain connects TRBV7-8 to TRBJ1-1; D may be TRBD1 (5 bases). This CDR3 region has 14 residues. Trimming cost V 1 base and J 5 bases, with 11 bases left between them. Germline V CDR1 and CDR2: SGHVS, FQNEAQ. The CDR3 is CASSLVGGGTEAFF. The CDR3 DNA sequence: TGTGCCAGCAGCTTAGTGGGGGGAGGGACTGAAGCTTTCTTT.

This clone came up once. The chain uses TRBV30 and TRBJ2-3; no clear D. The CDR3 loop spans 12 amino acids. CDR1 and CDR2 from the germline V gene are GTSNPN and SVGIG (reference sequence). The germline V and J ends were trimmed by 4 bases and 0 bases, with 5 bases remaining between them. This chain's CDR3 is CAWTPSTDTQYF. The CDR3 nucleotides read TGTGCCTGGACCCCTAGCACAGATACGCAGTATTTT.

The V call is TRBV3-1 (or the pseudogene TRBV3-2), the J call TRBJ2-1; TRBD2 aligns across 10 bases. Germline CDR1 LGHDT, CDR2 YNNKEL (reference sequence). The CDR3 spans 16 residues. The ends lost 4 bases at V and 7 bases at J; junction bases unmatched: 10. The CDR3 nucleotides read TGTGCCAGCAGCCTAATACGAGCGGGAGGGCGGAATGAGCAGTTCTTC. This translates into CASSLIRAGGRNEQFF.

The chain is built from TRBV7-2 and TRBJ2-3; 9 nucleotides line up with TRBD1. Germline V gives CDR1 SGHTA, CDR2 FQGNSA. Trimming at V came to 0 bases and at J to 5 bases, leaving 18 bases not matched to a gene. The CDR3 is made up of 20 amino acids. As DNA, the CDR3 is TGTGCCAGCAGCTTAGCACCAACTACCAACAGGGGGCGCATCTTAGATACGCAGTATTTT. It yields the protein CASSLAPTTNRGRILDTQYF.

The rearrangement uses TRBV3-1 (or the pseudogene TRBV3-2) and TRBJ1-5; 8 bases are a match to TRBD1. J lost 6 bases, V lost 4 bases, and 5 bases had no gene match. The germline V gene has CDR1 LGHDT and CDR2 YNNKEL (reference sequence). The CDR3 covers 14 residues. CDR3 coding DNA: TGTGCCAGCAGCCGGACAGGGTCGGGTCAGCCCCAGCATTTT. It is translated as CASSRTGSGQPQHF.

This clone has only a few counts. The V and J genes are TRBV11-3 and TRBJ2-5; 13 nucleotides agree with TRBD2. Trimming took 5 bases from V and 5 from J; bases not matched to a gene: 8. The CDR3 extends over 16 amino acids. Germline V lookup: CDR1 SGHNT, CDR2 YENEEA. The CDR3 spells CASSRGLAGALETQYF. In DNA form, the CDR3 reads TGTGCCAGCAGCCGTGGACTAGCGGGAGCGCTGGAGACCCAGTACTTC.

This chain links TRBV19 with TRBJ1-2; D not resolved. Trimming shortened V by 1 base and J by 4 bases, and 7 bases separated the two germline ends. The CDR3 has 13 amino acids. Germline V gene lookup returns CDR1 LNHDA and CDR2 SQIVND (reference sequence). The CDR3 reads CASSIVASYGYTF. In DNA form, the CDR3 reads TGTGCCAGTAGTATAGTAGCCTCCTATGGCTACACCTTC. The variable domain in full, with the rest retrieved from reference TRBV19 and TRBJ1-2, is DGGITQSPKYLFRKEGQNVTLSCEQNLNHDAMYWYRQDPGQGLRLIYYSQIVNDFQKGDIAEGYSVSREKKESFPLTVTSAQKNPTAFYLCASSIVASYGYTFGSGTRLTVV.

Here the CDR3 DNA reads TGCAGTGCTAGTCAGTCTAGCGGGAGTTCTGACGAGCAGTTCTTC. Protein product: CSASQSSGSSDEQFF. This chain joins TRBV20-1 and TRBJ2-1, with 10 positions matching TRBD2. Germline V gene data show CDR1 as DFQATT and CDR2 as SNEGSKA (reference sequence). This CDR3 has 15 residues. V lost 3 bases and J lost 10; bases outside the gene matches: 12.

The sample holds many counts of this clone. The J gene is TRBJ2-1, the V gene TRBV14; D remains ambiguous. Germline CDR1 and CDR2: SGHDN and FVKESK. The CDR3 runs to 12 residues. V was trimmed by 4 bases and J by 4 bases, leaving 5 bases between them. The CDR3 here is CASSLRYNEQFF. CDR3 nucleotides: TGTGCCAGCAGCCTACGGTACAATGAGCAGTTCTTC.

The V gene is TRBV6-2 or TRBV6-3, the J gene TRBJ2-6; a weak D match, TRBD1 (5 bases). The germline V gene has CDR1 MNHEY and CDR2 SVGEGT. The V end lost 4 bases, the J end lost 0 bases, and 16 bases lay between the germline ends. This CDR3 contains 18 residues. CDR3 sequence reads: CASSSLLDTHSGANVLTF. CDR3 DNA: TGTGCCAGCAGTTCTCTCCTGGACACCCACTCTGGGGCCAACGTCCTGACTTTC.

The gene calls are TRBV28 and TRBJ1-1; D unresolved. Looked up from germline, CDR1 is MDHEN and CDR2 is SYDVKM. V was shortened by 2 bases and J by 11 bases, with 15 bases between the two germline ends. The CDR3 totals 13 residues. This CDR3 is CASSLESREWAFF. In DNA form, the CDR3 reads TGTGCCAGCAGTTTAGAATCCCGGGAATGGGCTTTCTTT.

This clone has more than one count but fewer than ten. This CDR3 is CASSFPGSGRTDEQFF. The DNA for the CDR3 is TGTGCCAGCAGCTTTCCGGGCAGCGGGAGGACGGATGAGCAGTTCTTC. The gene calls are TRBV7-9 and TRBJ2-1, with 9 nucleotides matching TRBD2. The ends lost 3 bases at V and 8 bases at J; junction bases unmatched: 11. CDR1 and CDR2 (germline): SEHNR, FQNEAQ (reference sequence). The CDR3 has 16 residues.

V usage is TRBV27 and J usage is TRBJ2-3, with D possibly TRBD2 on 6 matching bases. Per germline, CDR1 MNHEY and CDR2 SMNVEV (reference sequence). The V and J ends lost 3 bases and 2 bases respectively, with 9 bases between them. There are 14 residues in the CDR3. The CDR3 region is CASSFSGNTDTQYF. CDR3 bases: TGTGCCAGCAGTTTTAGCGGAAACACAGATACGCAGTATTTT.

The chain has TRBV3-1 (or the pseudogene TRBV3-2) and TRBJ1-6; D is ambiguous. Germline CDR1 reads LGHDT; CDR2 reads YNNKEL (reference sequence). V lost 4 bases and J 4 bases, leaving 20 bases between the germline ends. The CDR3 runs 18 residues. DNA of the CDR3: TGTGCCAGCAGCCCCCGGGCGGGGATGGGGAGTTATAATTCACCCCTCCACTTT. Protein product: CASSPRAGMGSYNSPLHF.

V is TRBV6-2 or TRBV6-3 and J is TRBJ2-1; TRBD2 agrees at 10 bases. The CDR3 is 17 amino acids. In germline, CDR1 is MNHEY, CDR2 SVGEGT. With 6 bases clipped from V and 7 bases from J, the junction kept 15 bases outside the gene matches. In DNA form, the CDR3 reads TGTGCCAGCAGCTCCCGTCTGGTTGGTAGCGGGAGGAATGAGCAGTTCTTC. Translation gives CASSSRLVGSGRNEQFF.

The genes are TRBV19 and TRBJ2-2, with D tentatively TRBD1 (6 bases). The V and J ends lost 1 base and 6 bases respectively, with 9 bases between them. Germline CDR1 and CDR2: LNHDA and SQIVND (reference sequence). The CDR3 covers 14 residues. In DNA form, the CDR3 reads TGTGCCAGTAGTATAGCCGGGACACCCGGGGAGCTGTTTTTT. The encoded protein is CASSIAGTPGELFF. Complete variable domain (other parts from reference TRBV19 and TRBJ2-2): DGGITQSPKYLFRKEGQNVTLSCEQNLNHDAMYWYRQDPGQGLRLIYYSQIVNDFQKGDIAEGYSVSREKKESFPLTVTSAQKNPTAFYLCASSIAGTPGELFFGEGSRLTVL.

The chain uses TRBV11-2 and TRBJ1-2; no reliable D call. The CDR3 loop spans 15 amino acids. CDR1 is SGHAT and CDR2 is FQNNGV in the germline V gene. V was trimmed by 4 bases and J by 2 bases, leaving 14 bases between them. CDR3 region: CASSSTRHPNYGYTF. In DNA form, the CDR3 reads TGTGCCAGCAGCTCAACCAGGCACCCCAACTATGGCTACACCTTC. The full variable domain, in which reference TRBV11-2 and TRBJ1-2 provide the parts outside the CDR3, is EAGVAQSPRYKIIEKRQSVAFWCNPISGHATLYWYQQILGQGPKLLIQFQNNGVVDDSQLPKDRFSAERLKGVDSTLKIQPAKLEDSAVYLCASSSTRHPNYGYTFGSGTRLTVV.

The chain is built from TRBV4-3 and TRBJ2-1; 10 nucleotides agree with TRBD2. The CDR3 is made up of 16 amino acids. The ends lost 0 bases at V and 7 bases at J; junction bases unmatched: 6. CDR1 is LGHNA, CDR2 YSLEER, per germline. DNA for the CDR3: TGCGCCAGCAGCCAAGAGTCTAGCGGGAGATATAATGAGCAGTTCTTC. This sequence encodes CASSQESSGRYNEQFF.